The clone carrying this T cell receptor (beta chain) was recorded many times. Its antigen is undetermined. This sample was taken from a study of T cells in Graves' hyperthyroidism and ophthalmopathy. In the study overall: Upon initial diagnosis and before any treatment, peripheral blood was collected.

Study-wide findings and caveats: A median 6.5 months before onset, the model predicted ophthalmopathy.

Germline lookup yields CDR1 SNHLY and CDR2 FYNNEI. V lost 7 bases to trimming and J lost 1 base, with 10 bases between them. This CDR3 spans 13 amino acids. Amplification targeted TCR beta CDR3 regions from RNA transcripts. The primer set for the first-round RT-PCR of the TCR CDR3 was HTBI. MiXCR was run by TCRdb on the multiplex PCR reads, yielding one entry per CDR3 protein. This table holds under 350,000 distinct CDR3 sequences, roughly 20% found once. Material for sequencing was blood. This TCR was recovered from a woman between 45 and 65 years old with Graves' hyperthyroidism. This chain joins TRBV2 and TRBJ1-1, with D unresolved. CDR3 coding DNA: TGTGCCAGCAACCGAATTCCGAACACTGAAGCTTTCTTT. Encoded protein: CASNRIPNTEAFF.